This T cell receptor (beta chain) was identified during a study of blood T cell repertoires in COVID-19. This clone was observed a handful of times. Germline CDR1 SGHTA, CDR2 FQGTGA. Trimming left V 5 bases short and J 7 bases short, with 17 bases between. The CDR3 has 14 amino acids. Original methodology: Amplified reference gene primers provided the basis for estimating nucleated cell counts. Generated by immunoSEQ multiplex PCR, the TCRdb table keeps only in-frame clones and is missing some. V and J calls and clone size follow that table, whereas D and trimming were derived from the DNA. The table lists 310,000 or so clones, roughly 88% of them singletons.

The chain joins TRBV7-3 to TRBJ1-1; D perhaps matches TRBD1 (6 bases). The sample comprised peripheral blood. The sequence was obtained from a woman in her forties or fifties with acute or convalescent COVID-19. CDR3 DNA: TGTGCCAGCAGCGAAGGGGGTAATGCAATTGAAGCTTTCTTT. It translates to CASSEGGNAIEAFF.